These 5 T cell receptor beta chains originate from one sample sequenced in a study of T cell responses to AZD1222 COVID-19 vaccine. Clones were read by immunoSEQ multiplex PCR, and TCRdb kept only the in-frame ones, dropping some. The table records 150,000 to 200,000 clones, about 94% of them present only once. Sequencing was performed on peripheral blood, taken on day 0 of AZD1222 vaccination. These receptors all stem from an adult in good health.

The chain carries TRBV5-1 and TRBJ2-1; D unclear. V was cut by 3 bases and J by 4 bases, with 5 bases left in between. Germline CDR1 SGHRS, CDR2 YFSETQ. There are 12 residues in the CDR3. The chain's CDR3 is CASSSAYNEQFF. The CDR3 DNA sequence: TGCGCCAGCAGCTCAGCATACAATGAGCAGTTCTTC.

The chain has TRBV6-8 and TRBJ1-1; D remains unclear. The V end was cut by 2 bases, the J end by 7 bases, with 11 bases between. The CDR3 covers 13 residues. The germline gives CDR1 MNHGY, CDR2 SAAAGT. CDR3 DNA: TGTGCCAGCAGTTACCAACCGGGCCATGAAGCTTTCTTT. Amino acids: CASSYQPGHEAFF.

The rearrangement links TRBV9 to TRBJ1-6; the D is unclear. The germline gives CDR1 SGDLS, CDR2 YYNGEE. The CDR3 runs 14 residues. Deletions cut 0 bases from V and 7 bases from J, with 8 bases between. CDR3 nucleotides: TGTGCCAGCAGCGTAGGCCTGTCGAATTCACCCCTCCACTTT. Translated: CASSVGLSNSPLHF.

V is TRBV29-1 and J is TRBJ2-1; D remains unclear. V lost 3 bases to trimming and J lost 4 bases, with 13 bases between them. This CDR3 comprises 14 residues. Germline V gives CDR1 SQVTM, CDR2 ANQGSEA. DNA of the CDR3: TGCAGCGTTGACGAGATAACTAATTACAATGAGCAGTTCTTC. This gives the protein CSVDEITNYNEQFF.

This clone was picked up a small number of times. The gene calls are TRBV28 and TRBJ2-5; no reliable D call. The V gene lost 6 bases and the J gene lost 5 bases, with 10 bases spanning the gap. Germline CDR1 MDHEN, CDR2 SYDVKM. The CDR3 has 12 amino acids. The CDR3 loop reads CASRRPGETQYF. CDR3 coding DNA: TGTGCCAGCAGACGACCTGGGGAGACCCAGTACTTC.